This TCR beta chain stems from a study of T cell repertoires in cytomegalovirus infection. Study at large: The authors relied on CMV epitopes, both recently identified HLA-C-restricted and well-studied HLA-B-restricted. Indicated by public TCR beta signatures were CMV infection and matching HLA type. Study results and limitations: Pooled public TCR beta family frequency picked out CMV carriers with the relevant HLA.

One entry per CDR3 protein results from TCRdb running MiXCR on the reads. The sample contains approximately 310,000 distinct CDR3 sequences, approximately 25% of which appear only once. V lost 4 bases, J lost 6 bases, and 4 bases stayed unmatched. Germline V gene sequence: CDR1 MNHEY, CDR2 SMNVEV (reference sequence). The CDR3 runs 13 residues. This clonotype came up a few times. Its cognate antigen is unknown. The input for sequencing was cultured PBMCs, taken from culture after CMV antigen stimulation. The TCR was taken from a human donor in good health (CMV status not recorded). Some clones in this sample may be carry-over from other donors' samples. The chain recombines TRBV27 with TRBJ1-1; 8 bases map to TRBD1. The CDR3 DNA sequence: TGTGCCAGCAGTTGGACAGGGATCTCTGAAGCTTTCTTT. Amino acid sequence: CASSWTGISEAFF.